Sequencing of this T cell receptor beta chain was carried out in a study of shared clonotypes between healthy human individuals (dated by TCRdb to between 2020 and 2021). Regarding the study in general: The cohort comprised two women and three men aged 18 to 49 years. Per donor, three plates each were used for CD4 naive and CD4 memory, two for CD8 naive, and one for CD8 memory. To estimate repertoire size and how much clonotypes are shared between individuals, the study performed deep sequencing of blood TCR repertoires from five healthy adults. To increase sequencing depth and limit assay-specific biases, TCR repertoire library preparation and sequencing were carried out by different laboratories using diverse techniques. Leukapheresis yielded between about 0.85 and 9 billion PBMCs per donor. The study at large found these results: Naive subsets generally had larger estimated clonotype richness than memory subsets did. Pairwise subsampling indicated that sequencing depth was expected to affect the degree of clonotype sharing among donors. Because the study included a small number of donors, the genetic and exposure-history diversity represented was limited. Sampling was restricted to blood, and TCR repertoires in tissues likely differ from the TCR repertoires found in blood. Across a few donors, about 5.2% of naive CD4, over 3% of naive CD8, around 2.5% of memory CD4, and 0.3% to 0.45% of memory CD8 clonotypes were shared. Incomplete sequencing was indicated by rarefaction of sorted-subset datasets, despite the large sequencing depth. Higher generation probabilities were observed for clonotypes shared by all four sorted-subset donors than for non-shared clonotypes.

Remarks on this clone: There is no known antigen for this receptor. No much larger clone exists at a distance of one base, and base qualities are not known.

TCR CDR3 regions were amplified from genomic DNA by multiplex PCR using the deep immunoSEQ assay. Extracted genomic DNA from each cell subset was spread evenly across all wells of several immunoSEQ 96-well plates, with each plate serving as a replicate. For sorted subsets, each replicate PCR was loaded with 200 ng genomic DNA, equivalent to about 30,000 T cell genomes. Purified libraries were measured with a Qubit 3.0 fluorometer, size-checked on a Bioanalyzer 2100, and measured again with the KAPA Library Quantification kit. A separate single-read 150-cycle Illumina NextSeq 550 flow cell was used to sequence each immunoSEQ 96-well plate. From the authors' description of their analysis: Because only junctional sequences without quality scores were contained in the immunoSEQ output, filtering matching that applied to full-length reads could not be performed. Sequences were annotated with PyIR, a Python wrapper for IgBLAST v1.9, using IMGT germline references to assign V/J genes and CDR3. Reads were filtered out if the reads had weak V/J assignments (E-value above 1e-6), no CDR3, stop codons, out-of-frame junctions, or ambiguous translated residues. V3J clonotypes were defined as sequences sharing the same inferred V gene, J gene, and CDR3 amino acid sequence. Percentage overlap between repertoires was calculated by dividing the number of shared unique clonotypes by the size of the smaller repertoire. Three approaches were used to assess repertoire richness: RTK rarefaction, the Chao1 estimator, and Recon v2.1 estimates of unobserved clonotypes. Generation probabilities were computed with OLGA for all TCRbeta clonotypes obtained by the gDNA method from several donors. As stored in TCRdb, this immuneACCESS dataset retains in-frame rearrangements with V and J assigned. A fraction of the clones does not appear; measured against another copy, unresolved V genes explain less than half of the discrepancy, and the remainder lacks a known reason. The DNA gave D and trimming, while V, J and clone size come from that table. In this sample the table shows around 1,100,000 clones, 60% to 80% of which occur a single time. Together, the top ten hold roughly 0.83% of the sample.

Healthy HIV-negative adults with no recently reported acute infections or vaccinations were included as donors. All donors were Caucasian adults living in Nashville, Tennessee, USA. CD4+ T cells were enriched through magnetic negative selection, after which naive cells were positively selected on CD45RA and the remaining negative fraction served as the memory subset. Blood was obtained by leukapheresis, after which PBMCs were separated by Ficoll-Histopaque density gradient centrifugation and cryopreserved in liquid nitrogen vapor phase. Analytical flow cytometry was used to check the purity and quantity of each magnetically sorted T cell population. Genomic DNA was isolated from each sorted fraction and quantified by UV absorbance on a Nanodrop 2000c. Sequencing was done on a sample of memory CD4+ T cells from PBMCs. Taken with the paper, the label for cell subset or site translates to: CD45RA-negative fraction. The source of this sequence is a man between 18 and 29 years old in good health. Some clones in this sample may be carry-over from other donors' samples.

CDR3 protein: CASRTTGGINYGYTF. The nucleotides read TGCGCCAGCAGAACGACAGGGGGCATCAACTATGGCTACACCTTC. Here the chain combines TRBV5-1 and TRBJ1-2; 10 bases in between match TRBD1. From the cysteine through the phenylalanine, the CDR3 covers 15 amino acids. CDR3 DNA is the only sequence kept; it has 45 bases, read in frame from the first base. The germline V gene sets CDR1 to SGHRS and CDR2 to YFSETQ. V and J are trimmed by 5 bases and 2 bases, and the gene matches miss 6 bases of the junction.